Below are 30 T cell receptor beta chains sequenced from a single sample in a study of T cell responses to AZD1222 COVID-19 vaccine. Measured with immunoSEQ multiplex PCR; TCRdb has only the in-frame clones, and not every one. The sample contains about 56,000 clones, 80% to 90% of which appear only once. This material consisted of peripheral blood, taken on day 0 of AZD1222 vaccination. Receptors were obtained from an adult in good health.

The chain recombines TRBV15 with TRBJ2-7, with TRBD2 matching over 10 bases. This CDR3 comprises 18 residues. Germline V gene data show CDR1 as LNHNV and CDR2 as YYDKDF (reference sequence). V was pared by 1 base and J by 6 bases, with 15 bases of the junction left unmatched. DNA of the CDR3: TGTGCCACCAGCAGAGGAGGGAATAGCGGGGGGATGCTGAGCGAGCAGTACTTC. Encoded protein: CATSRGGNSGGMLSEQYF.

The chain carries TRBV28 and TRBJ1-6, with D unclear. The CDR3 has 16 amino acids. Germline V gene data show CDR1 as MDHEN and CDR2 as SYDVKM. With 8 bases removed from V and 1 base from J, the gap between germline ends came to 15 bases. The CDR3 here is CASFNTLSSYNSPLHF. The CDR3 region has the DNA TGTGCCAGCTTTAACACCCTAAGTTCCTATAATTCACCCCTCCACTTT.

This clone occurred once. This sequence joins TRBV7-9 and TRBJ1-1; D not resolved. CDR3 length: 15 residues. Germline V CDR1 and CDR2: SEHNR, FQNEAQ (reference sequence). Deletions cut 1 base from V and 1 base from J, with 10 bases between. CDR3 DNA sequence: TGTGCCAGCAGCTTAGACGGCAGGACGAACACTGAAGCTTTCTTT. The encoded protein is CASSLDGRTNTEAFF.

The chain carries TRBV11-2 and TRBJ1-1; D is ambiguous. The V end was cut by 0 bases, the J end by 0 bases, with 8 bases between. CDR1 is SGHAT and CDR2 is FQNNGV in the germline V gene. The CDR3 has 15 residues. CDR3 coding DNA: TGTGCCAGCAGCTTAGACAGAGGGATGAACACTGAAGCTTTCTTT. Its protein product is CASSLDRGMNTEAFF.

The chain carries TRBV9 and TRBJ2-1, with unresolved D. Trimming removed 4 bases at V and 7 bases at J, with 15 bases between. CDR3 length equals 14 residues. The germline gives CDR1 SGDLS, CDR2 YYNGEE. CDR3 DNA sequence: TGTGCCAGCAGCCCCAGTCCGGACCTGAATGAGCAGTTCTTC. It codes for CASSPSPDLNEQFF.

The chain links TRBV14 to TRBJ2-5; D gene uncertain. Per the germline V gene, CDR1 is SGHDN and CDR2 is FVKESK. The CDR3 contains 12 residues. Deletions cut 6 bases from V and 7 bases from J, with 12 bases between. The CDR3 reads CASSQQRWTQYF. For the CDR3, the DNA is TGTGCCAGCAGTCAACAACGTTGGACCCAGTACTTC.

This rearrangement joins TRBV7-8 to TRBJ1-1, with D tentatively TRBD1 (5 bases). The CDR3 loop spans 14 amino acids. Looked up from germline, CDR1 is SGHVS and CDR2 is FQNEAQ. V gave up 1 base and J gave up 6 bases, with 12 bases separating them. The CDR3 is CASSLVAGTPEAFF. The CDR3 coding sequence is TGTGCCAGCAGCTTAGTGGCCGGGACCCCTGAAGCTTTCTTT.

The rearrangement uses TRBV27 and TRBJ2-5; 10 bases are a match to TRBD2. The CDR3 consists of 16 residues. In germline, CDR1 is MNHEY, CDR2 SMNVEV (reference sequence). After removal of 2 bases from V and 5 bases from J, the junction contained 8 bases not matched to a gene. The CDR3, as DNA: TGTGCCAGCAGTTTACACCCTAGCGGGGGCAGGGAGACCCAGTACTTC. It yields the protein CASSLHPSGGRETQYF.

This chain connects TRBV6-1 to TRBJ1-2; TRBD1 agrees at 12 bases. Trimming removed 3 bases from V and 5 bases from J; junction bases left unmatched: 4. There are 15 residues in the CDR3. CDR1 and CDR2 (germline): MNHNS, SASEGT. CDR3 sequence reads: CASSDSGQGAYGYTF. The CDR3 region has the DNA TGTGCCAGCAGTGATTCGGGACAGGGGGCTTATGGCTACACCTTC.

The chain links TRBV11-2 to TRBJ2-1; no clear D. The V end was cut by 2 bases, the J end by 1 base, with 9 bases between. Germline V gene data show CDR1 as SGHAT and CDR2 as FQNNGV. CDR3 size: 15 residues. The CDR3 DNA is TGTGCCAGCAGCTTATTTGGGCAGTCCTACAATGAGCAGTTCTTC. The encoded protein is CASSLFGQSYNEQFF.

The chain employs TRBV6-6 and TRBJ2-3, with 10 bases identical to TRBD2. Germline V gene sequence: CDR1 MNHNY, CDR2 SVGAGI (reference sequence). V shed 6 bases and J 2 bases; nucleotides not matched to a gene: 5. The CDR3 sequence is 15 residues long. As DNA, the CDR3 is TGTGCCAGCAGGCTAGCGGGGGACTACACAGATACGCAGTATTTT. Amino acids: CASRLAGDYTDTQYF.

The genes are TRBV5-4 and TRBJ1-5, with 9 positions matching TRBD1. J was trimmed by 7 bases and V by 0 bases; bases with no gene match: 5. Germline V gives CDR1 SGHNT, CDR2 YYREEE (reference sequence). The CDR3 is 15 residues long. The CDR3 loop is CASSLGTGDGQPQHF. Written as DNA, the CDR3 is TGTGCCAGCAGCTTGGGGACAGGGGATGGACAGCCCCAGCATTTT.

The chain employs TRBV30 and TRBJ1-1; 8 bases line up with TRBD1. The CDR3 runs to 14 residues. Losses at the gene ends were 3 bases for V and 14 bases for J; bases not matched to a gene: 17. In germline, CDR1 is GTSNPN, CDR2 SVGIG (reference sequence). The CDR3 nucleotides read TGTGCCTGGAGACCAGATGTCCGACCGGGACAGGACTTCTTT. Residues: CAWRPDVRPGQDFF.

V usage is TRBV6-1 and J usage is TRBJ1-1; D uncertain. The CDR3 loop spans 13 amino acids. Germline lookup yields CDR1 MNHNS and CDR2 SASEGT. Trimming took off 1 base at V and 1 base at J, with 4 bases between the two ends. CDR3: CASSEGQNTEAFF. The CDR3 coding sequence is TGTGCCAGCAGTGAAGGGCAGAACACTGAAGCTTTCTTT.

DNA for the CDR3: TGCGCCAGCAGCTGGAATGAAAAACTGTTTTTT. Encoded protein: CASSWNEKLFF. This chain connects TRBV4-1 to TRBJ1-4; D gene ambiguous. Germline values: CDR1 MGHRA, CDR2 YSYEKL. The CDR3 is 11 residues long. The V and J ends lost 5 bases and 5 bases respectively, with 3 bases between them.

This sequence joins TRBV19 and TRBJ1-5; weak D call: TRBD1 (5 bases). V was cut by 2 bases and J by 4 bases, with 9 bases left in between. CDR3 length equals 14 residues. Germline V lookup: CDR1 LNHDA, CDR2 SQIVND (reference sequence). CDR3 coding DNA: TGTGCCAGTAGTATATGGGGCGGGAATCAGCCCCAGCATTTT. As protein: CASSIWGGNQPQHF.

The V gene is TRBV3-1 (or the pseudogene TRBV3-2), the J gene TRBJ2-7; D could derive from TRBD1 or TRBD2 (5 bases each). Deletions cut 4 bases from V and 9 bases from J, with 16 bases between. This CDR3 region has 13 residues. Germline V gene sequence: CDR1 LGHDT, CDR2 YNNKEL (reference sequence). The CDR3 DNA is TGTGCCAGCAGCCTCAAAACCGGGACCGGGCAGTACTTC. Its translation is CASSLKTGTGQYF.

CDR3 sequence (DNA): TGTGCCAGCAGCTTAACCGCCCTATCCTACGAGCAGTACTTC. It codes for CASSLTALSYEQYF. The rearrangement uses TRBV7-9 and TRBJ2-7, with unresolved D. Germline loops: CDR1 SEHNR, CDR2 FQNEAQ (reference sequence). Trimming removed 2 bases at V and 1 base at J, with 9 bases between. The CDR3 consists of 14 residues.

The chain carries TRBV6-5 and TRBJ2-7; D is perhaps TRBD1 (6 bases). Per the germline V gene, CDR1 is MNHEY and CDR2 is SVGAGI. CDR3 length equals 15 residues. With 4 bases removed from V and 1 base from J, the gap between germline ends came to 14 bases. In nucleotides, the CDR3 is TGTGCCAGCAGTTTCCGGACAGCGTTTTCCTACGAGCAGTACTTC. Its translation: CASSFRTAFSYEQYF.

Note on this clone: The sample carries other DNA sequences with the same CDR3. CDR3 sequence (DNA): TGTGCCAGCAGTGAACCGGGGTACGAGCAGTACTTC. It is translated as CASSEPGYEQYF. The chain is built from TRBV6-1 and TRBJ2-7, with a possible D match to TRBD2 (5 bases). Per the germline V gene, CDR1 is MNHNS and CDR2 is SASEGT. The CDR3 sequence is 12 residues long. The V gene lost 2 bases and the J gene lost 4 bases, with 6 bases spanning the gap.

About this clone itself: The sample contains more than one DNA sequence encoding this CDR3. This chain uses TRBV28 with TRBJ1-2; TRBD1 might be the D (5 bases). The CDR3 is 12 residues long. Trimming shortened V by 6 bases and J by 4 bases, and 9 bases separated the two germline ends. Per germline, CDR1 MDHEN and CDR2 SYDVKM. The CDR3 region has the DNA TGTGCCAGCAGAACGGGGGGCTATGGCTACACCTTC. Amino acid sequence: CASRTGGYGYTF.

This rearrangement joins TRBV28 to TRBJ1-5; TRBD1 is a possible D gene (6 bases). Germline values: CDR1 MDHEN, CDR2 SYDVKM. The CDR3 runs to 16 residues. Trimming stripped 3 bases from V and 3 bases from J, with 15 bases between. The CDR3 protein is CASSFIGKGDNQPQHF. In DNA, the CDR3 is TGTGCCAGCAGTTTTATAGGGAAGGGGGACAATCAGCCCCAGCATTTT.

This clone was observed a single time. The gene calls are TRBV19 and TRBJ1-1, with a possible D match to TRBD1 (5 bases). Germline CDR1 and CDR2: LNHDA and SQIVND (reference sequence). Trimming took 5 bases from V and 6 from J, leaving 16 bases between them. CDR3 length: 14 amino acids. The CDR3, as DNA: TGTGCCAGTAGTTTTAGGGGAGGGACGGCTGAAGCTTTCTTT. The encoded protein is CASSFRGGTAEAFF.

The chain combines TRBV9 with TRBJ1-2; D not certain. The CDR3 contains 15 residues. With 1 base removed from V and 4 bases from J, the gap between germline ends came to 14 bases. The V gene's germline CDR1 is SGDLS and CDR2 YYNGEE. The DNA for the CDR3 is TGTGCCAGCAGCGTACAGGATCAGTCCCTCTATGGCTACACCTTC. It translates to CASSVQDQSLYGYTF.

This clone was seen a single time. J is TRBJ1-6 and V is TRBV3-1 (or the pseudogene TRBV3-2); tentative D call: TRBD1 (6 bases). The CDR3 extends over 14 amino acids. From germline, CDR1 is LGHDT and CDR2 YNNKEL (reference sequence). V gave up 0 bases and J gave up 12 bases, with 12 bases separating them. The CDR3 loop reads CASSQDAQGRPLHF. The CDR3 DNA reads as TGTGCCAGCAGCCAAGACGCCCAGGGGCGACCCCTCCACTTT.

The chain has TRBV9 and TRBJ1-2; D unresolved. The CDR3 has 11 residues. The germline V gene has CDR1 SGDLS and CDR2 YYNGEE. V lost 3 bases to trimming and J lost 7 bases, with 7 bases between them. For the CDR3, the DNA is TGTGCCAGCAGCGGTTGGGTTGGCTACACCTTC. Its protein product is CASSGWVGYTF.

The rearrangement links TRBV6-1 to TRBJ1-1; weak D call: TRBD1 (5 bases). Germline assignment: CDR1 MNHNS and CDR2 SASEGT. Trimming took 2 bases from V and 0 from J, leaving 10 bases between them. This CDR3 region has 15 residues. CDR3 in amino acids: CASSEPRALNTEAFF. CDR3 sequence (DNA): TGTGCCAGCAGTGAACCCAGGGCTCTGAACACTGAAGCTTTCTTT.

The rearrangement joins TRBV19 to TRBJ1-1; 9 bases match TRBD1. Per germline, CDR1 LNHDA and CDR2 SQIVND (reference sequence). CDR3 length: 15 amino acids. V shed 5 bases and J 5 bases; nucleotides not matched to a gene: 9. The CDR3 sequence: CASSVMTGGVTEAFF. CDR3 sequence (DNA): TGTGCCAGTAGTGTAATGACAGGGGGGGTGACTGAAGCTTTCTTT.

The chain joins TRBV6-5 to TRBJ2-7; D might be TRBD1 (5 bases). CDR3 length equals 13 residues. Per the germline V gene, CDR1 is MNHEY and CDR2 is SVGAGI. Trimming took 6 bases from V and 4 from J, leaving 13 bases between them. The CDR3 protein is CASRGRQGYEQYF. CDR3 in DNA: TGTGCCAGCAGAGGACGGCAGGGTTACGAGCAGTACTTC.

There are a few counts of this clone. V gene TRBV27 combines with J gene TRBJ1-1; D not certain. This CDR3 contains 12 residues. The V gene's germline CDR1 is MNHEY and CDR2 SMNVEV (reference sequence). The V end lost 8 bases, the J end lost 7 bases, and 14 bases lay between the germline ends. The CDR3 is CASGDVRNEAFF. The CDR3 bases are TGTGCCAGCGGAGACGTGCGAAATGAAGCTTTCTTT.